Below, 26 T cell receptor beta chains from the same sample are listed, as sequenced in a study of cytomegalovirus exposure and HLA in healthy donors. The PCR ran on 60 Vbeta and 13 Jbeta primers. The repertoire was sequenced with immunoSEQ multiplex PCR; TCRdb's copy has only in-frame clones and lacks some. This table has 200,000 to 250,000 clones, around four fifths appearing once. The sample comprised PBMCs. Every receptor here comes from a man aged 50-60 years in good health and CMV-seronegative.

This chain joins TRBV5-6 and TRBJ2-7; TRBD2 matches at 10 bases. The CDR3 runs to 14 residues. J lost 6 bases, V lost 0 bases, and 3 bases had no gene match. Germline CDR1 is SGHDT and CDR2 is YYEEEE. Here the CDR3 reads CASSLGLAGVEQYF. In DNA, the CDR3 is TGTGCCAGCAGCTTGGGCCTAGCGGGAGTCGAGCAGTACTTC.

This clone is a singleton in its sample. V is TRBV28 and J is TRBJ2-3; 8 bases match TRBD2. Trimming cost V 6 bases and J 0 bases; bases outside gene matches: 5. Germline CDR1 reads MDHEN; CDR2 reads SYDVKM. This CDR3 contains 15 residues. CDR3 in amino acids: CASRKAGASTDTQYF. The DNA of the CDR3 is TGTGCCAGCAGGAAAGCGGGAGCTAGCACAGATACGCAGTATTTT.

The table lists this clone with many counts. The CDR3 DNA reads TGTGCCAGCAGTTACTCGATTTTCCAGATGAACACTGAAGCTTTCTTT. Translating it yields CASSYSIFQMNTEAFF. The gene calls are TRBV6-5 and TRBJ1-1; D gene unclear. CDR3 length equals 16 residues. The V end was cut by 0 bases, the J end by 0 bases, with 11 bases between. CDR1 is MNHEY and CDR2 is SVGAGI in the germline V gene.

This chain joins TRBV11-2 and TRBJ1-2, with a weak D call TRBD1 (6 bases). In germline, CDR1 is SGHAT, CDR2 FQNNGV. The CDR3 length is 15 residues. Trimming removed 5 bases from V and 7 bases from J, with 20 bases in between. The CDR3 spells CASSGVGASLGGYTF. CDR3 DNA sequence: TGTGCCAGCAGCGGAGTGGGGGCAAGTCTGGGTGGCTACACCTTC.

The chain links TRBV5-1 to TRBJ2-7; the D gene is possibly TRBD1 (6 bases). Germline CDR1 reads SGHRS; CDR2 reads YFSETQ. The V end lost 4 bases, the J end lost 2 bases, and 13 bases lay between the germline ends. This CDR3 region has 14 residues. CDR3 nucleotides: TGCGCCAGCAGCCGCTATGAGGGGGCCTACGAGCAGTACTTC. Its translation is CASSRYEGAYEQYF. Full variable domain (outside the CDR3, taken from reference TRBV5-1 and TRBJ2-7): KAGVTQTPRYLIKTRGQQVTLSCSPISGHRSVSWYQQTPGQGLQFLFEYFSETQRNKGNFPGRFSGRQFSNSRSEMNVSTLELGDSALYLCASSRYEGAYEQYFGPGTRLTVT.

V gene TRBV7-3 combines with J gene TRBJ2-1, with a tentative D call TRBD2 (6 bases). The V and J ends lost 1 base and 8 bases respectively, with 18 bases between them. CDR3 size: 16 residues. CDR1 and CDR2 (germline): SGHTA, FQGTGA. This CDR3 reads CASSLNGRARGDEQFF. The DNA of the CDR3 is TGTGCCAGCAGCTTAAACGGGCGGGCCCGCGGGGATGAGCAGTTCTTC. Complete variable domain (other parts from reference TRBV7-3 and TRBJ2-1): GAGVSQTPSNKVTEKGKYVELRCDPISGHTALYWYRQSLGQGPEFLIYFQGTGAADDSGLPNDRFFAVRPEGSVSTLKIQRTERGDSAVYLCASSLNGRARGDEQFFGPGTRLTVL.

The chain links TRBV10-3 to TRBJ2-2; D unresolved. Germline lookup yields CDR1 ENHRY and CDR2 SYGVKD. The V and J ends lost 4 bases and 0 bases respectively, with 9 bases between them. This CDR3 spans 15 amino acids. CDR3 coding DNA: TGTGCCATCAGTGCGAGAACTTCGAACACCGGGGAGCTGTTTTTT. Protein: CAISARTSNTGELFF.

This chain uses TRBV6-1 with TRBJ2-1; TRBD2 aligns across 7 bases. Germline V gene data show CDR1 as MNHNS and CDR2 as SASEGT. The CDR3 runs 15 residues. Germline trimming cut 9 bases from V and 9 bases from J; bases unmatched to any gene: 17. The CDR3 region is CASRREGQVSTEQFF. As DNA, the CDR3 is TGTGCCAGTCGGAGGGAGGGCCAGGTTAGCACTGAGCAGTTCTTC.

The J gene is TRBJ2-7, the V gene TRBV2, with D perhaps TRBD2 (6 bases). The ends were cut back, 3 bases at V and 1 base at J, with 7 bases in the middle. Germline V lookup: CDR1 SNHLY, CDR2 FYNNEI. The CDR3 sequence is 13 residues long. CDR3 coding DNA: TGTGCCAGCAGTGACGCGGGATCCTACGAGCAGTACTTC. Amino acid sequence: CASSDAGSYEQYF. The full variable domain, completed using reference TRBV2 and TRBJ2-7, is EPEVTQTPSHQVTQMGQEVILRCVPISNHLYFYWYRQILGQKVEFLVSFYNNEISEKSEIFDDQFSVERPDGSNFTLKIRSTKLEDSAMYFCASSDAGSYEQYFGPGTRLTVT.

On this clone itself: An end of the junction does not agree with germline; a read error may underlie this. The chain combines TRBV7-9 with TRBJ2-7; 7 bases are a match to TRBD1. Germline V gene data show CDR1 as SEHNR and CDR2 as FQNEAQ (reference sequence). The CDR3 spans 16 residues. The CDR3 loop reads CSSSLEETGNSYEQYF. Written as DNA, the CDR3 is TGTTCCAGCAGCTTAGAAGAGACAGGGAACTCCTACGAGCAGTACTTC.

V usage is TRBV5-4 and J usage is TRBJ2-3; no firm D call. The V end was cut by 4 bases, the J end by 3 bases, with 12 bases between. This CDR3 is 14 amino acids long. In germline, CDR1 is SGHNT, CDR2 YYREEE (reference sequence). CDR3 in DNA: TGTGCCAGCAGCCCGAGGTTATTTACAGATACGCAGTATTTT. It specifies CASSPRLFTDTQYF. Full variable domain (outside the CDR3, taken from reference TRBV5-4 and TRBJ2-3): ETGVTQSPTHLIKTRGQQVTLRCSSQSGHNTVSWYQQALGQGPQFIFQYYREEENGRGNFPPRFSGLQFPNYSSELNVNALELDDSALYLCASSPRLFTDTQYFGPGTRLTVL.

The rearrangement uses TRBV5-1 and TRBJ2-3; TRBD2 matches 8 bases. The CDR3 covers 14 residues. V was pared by 4 bases and J by 6 bases, with 7 bases of the junction left unmatched. Germline loops: CDR1 SGHRS, CDR2 YFSETQ. The CDR3 region has the DNA TGCGCCAGCAGCGGCGGGAGGCCTGTGGATACGCAGTATTTT. This codes for CASSGGRPVDTQYF.

This chain joins TRBV28 and TRBJ2-7; 9 bases fit TRBD2. This CDR3 is 11 amino acids long. Germline V lookup: CDR1 MDHEN, CDR2 SYDVKM. J was trimmed by 6 bases and V by 6 bases; bases with no gene match: 0. CDR3 coding DNA: TGTGCCAGCAGGCGGGGGGGCGAGCAGTACTTC. Translation: CASRRGGEQYF.

The CDR3 here is CASSLPGEFNEQFF. The CDR3 DNA is TGTGCCAGCAGTTTACCGGGAGAGTTTAATGAGCAGTTCTTC. The rearrangement joins TRBV27 to TRBJ2-1; tentatively, D is TRBD2 (6 bases). The V gene's germline CDR1 is MNHEY and CDR2 SMNVEV (reference sequence). This CDR3 region has 14 residues. V lost 2 bases, J lost 7 bases, and 12 bases lay in between.

The chain links TRBV27 to TRBJ2-7, with D possibly TRBD2 on 6 matching bases. CDR1 is MNHEY and CDR2 is SMNVEV in the germline V gene (reference sequence). This CDR3 is 13 amino acids long. V was cut by 0 bases and J by 4 bases, with 7 bases left in between. This CDR3 reads CASSLSGGYEQYF. The CDR3 coding sequence is TGTGCCAGCAGTTTATCCGGAGGGTACGAGCAGTACTTC.

J is TRBJ2-5 and V is TRBV4-2, with 13 positions matching TRBD2. Germline assignment: CDR1 LGHNA and CDR2 YNFKEQ. J lost 5 bases, V lost 1 base, and 7 bases had no gene match. The CDR3 has 17 residues. In DNA form, the CDR3 reads TGTGCCAGCAGCCAAGGAGACGGACTAGCGGGAGCGGAGACCCAGTACTTC. This codes for CASSQGDGLAGAETQYF.

This chain connects TRBV9 to TRBJ2-2, with D possibly TRBD1 on 5 matching bases. Germline assignment: CDR1 SGDLS and CDR2 YYNGEE. V was clipped by 6 bases and J by 5 bases, with 20 bases between them. This CDR3 is 16 amino acids long. In nucleotides, the CDR3 is TGTGCCAGCACCCGGAGTGGGGCCAATCCGACCGGGGAGCTGTTTTTT. Protein: CASTRSGANPTGELFF. The complete variable domain, with remaining parts taken from reference TRBV9 and TRBJ2-2, reads DSGVTQTPKHLITATGQRVTLRCSPRSGDLSVYWYQQSLDQGLQFLIQYYNGEERAKGNILERFSAQQFPDLHSELNLSSLELGDSALYFCASTRSGANPTGELFFGEGSRLTVL.

The chain carries TRBV18 and TRBJ2-1; 8 bases are a match to TRBD2. Trimming removed 2 bases from V and 9 bases from J; junction bases left unmatched: 15. The CDR3 runs 17 residues. CDR1 is KGHSH, CDR2 LQKENI, per germline. CDR3 amino acids: CASSPGAGRATGFEQFF. CDR3 in DNA: TGTGCCAGCTCACCAGGGGCCGGGAGGGCCACTGGATTTGAGCAGTTCTTC.

V is TRBV25-1 and J is TRBJ2-3, with TRBD2 matching 7 bases. CDR1 and CDR2 (germline): MGHDK, SYGVNS. Trimming took 4 bases from V and 6 from J; bases not matched to a gene: 4. The CDR3 loop spans 13 amino acids. The CDR3, as DNA: TGTGCCAGCAGTGCAGCGGGAAGGGATACGCAGTATTTT. It yields the protein CASSAAGRDTQYF. Based on the CDR3 plus reference TRBV25-1 and TRBJ2-3, the full variable domain is EADIYQTPRYLVIGTGKKITLECSQTMGHDKMYWYQQDPGMELHLIHYSYGVNSTEKGDLSSESTVSRIRTEHFPLTLESARPSHTSQYLCASSAAGRDTQYFGPGTRLTVL.

The chain couples TRBV11-1 to TRBJ2-2; 9 bases map to TRBD2. Germline CDR1 SGHAT, CDR2 FQDESV (reference sequence). This CDR3 is 17 amino acids long. The junction had 7 bases not matched to a gene; V was cut back by 3 bases and J by 2 bases. CDR3 nucleotide sequence: TGTGCCAGCAGCTTCCTAGCGGGACCGTATAACACCGGGGAGCTGTTTTTT. Amino acids: CASSFLAGPYNTGELFF.

The chain recombines TRBV29-1 with TRBJ1-1, with D possibly matching TRBD1 (6 bases). V dropped 5 bases and J dropped 0 bases, with 10 bases sitting between them. In germline, CDR1 is SQVTM, CDR2 ANQGSEA. The CDR3 has 13 residues. CDR3 bases: TGCAGCGTTACAGGGAATTTGAACACTGAAGCTTTCTTT. As protein: CSVTGNLNTEAFF.

This clone appeared once. J is TRBJ1-2 and V is TRBV14; no firm D call. With 0 bases removed from V and 8 bases from J, the gap between germline ends came to 7 bases. This CDR3 comprises 12 residues. Germline V gene lookup returns CDR1 SGHDN and CDR2 FVKESK. In DNA, the CDR3 is TGTGCCAGCAGCCAAGATAAGCAAGGCTACACCTTC. Its protein is CASSQDKQGYTF.

The chain couples TRBV5-1 to TRBJ2-6, with 9 bases matching TRBD1. Germline assignment: CDR1 SGHRS and CDR2 YFSETQ. Losses at the gene ends were 5 bases for V and 1 base for J; bases not matched to a gene: 4. This CDR3 spans 16 amino acids. CDR3: CASRDRGESGANVLTF. The CDR3 DNA reads as TGCGCCAGCAGGGACAGGGGTGAATCTGGGGCCAACGTCCTGACTTTC.

J is TRBJ2-1 and V is TRBV28, with TRBD2 matching over 12 bases. With V trimmed by 7 bases and J by 8 bases, 9 bases remained unmatched. Germline CDR1 and CDR2: MDHEN and SYDVKM. This CDR3 comprises 15 residues. This CDR3 is CASTTSGSDLDEQFF. Written as DNA, the CDR3 is TGTGCCAGCACGACTAGCGGGAGTGATTTGGATGAGCAGTTCTTC.

The chain uses TRBV7-9 and TRBJ2-5, with 16 bases aligning to TRBD2. J gave up 2 bases and V 5 bases, and 8 bases lay outside the gene matches. The CDR3 is made up of 18 amino acids. CDR1 is SEHNR, CDR2 FQNEAQ, per germline (reference sequence). The CDR3 nucleotides read TGTGCCAGCAGCCCGGGACTAGCGGGAGGGAATTGGCAAGAGACCCAGTACTTC. This codes for CASSPGLAGGNWQETQYF.

CDR3 DNA sequence: TGTGCCAGCAGTTTACCCGGGACACCAAGCTCCTACAATGAGCAGTTCTTC. This translates into CASSLPGTPSSYNEQFF. The rearrangement uses TRBV27 and TRBJ2-1, with D possibly TRBD1 on 6 matching bases. Germline CDR1 reads MNHEY; CDR2 reads SMNVEV (reference sequence). This CDR3 is 17 amino acids long. Trimming shortened V by 2 bases and J by 0 bases, and 14 bases separated the two germline ends.